This T cell receptor beta chain was recovered during a study of cytomegalovirus exposure and HLA in healthy donors (TCRdb year 2017). Notes on the research overall: An earlier analysis of 587 of the donors reported approximately 300 Gb of sequence data and roughly 120 million unique TCR beta sequences obtained from roughly 180 million T cells. The T cell repertoires of around 730 subjects were profiled by immunosequencing and related to cytomegalovirus serostatus. Among 300 to 500 genotyped donors of the cohort, an average of approximately 240,000 unique TCR beta nucleotide sequences was sequenced per donor, of which approximately 19% were non-productive. Alongside the repertoire data, information on donor age, sex, ethnicity and CMV serostatus was compiled. Genome-wide SNP genotypes for about 65% of the 666 donors were used in a later genetic analysis, which treated that subset as a discovery cohort. Among the roughly 390 genotyped donors, approximately 77% belonged to the genetic ancestry cluster associated with self-reported Caucasian donors. Because of strong linkage in the cohort, five DR-DQ haplotypes were treated as single units for association and clustering. In a later analysis, previously published TCR beta repertoires from hundreds of donors were re-analyzed and high-resolution HLA genotyping was added so that TCR occurrence patterns could be studied. The number of donors typed differed by locus, with roughly 629-640 for A, B, C, DRB1 and DQB1, 522 for DQA1, approximately 570 for DPA1, and approximately 470 for DPB1. Rather than using new phenotypic data, the later analysis identified candidate immune exposures from TCR beta sequences and from how often those sequences occurred across donors. Every repertoire in the discovery cohort had been generated on one and the same sequencing platform. To decide whether each TCR beta V gene segment behaved as functional or pseudogenic, an earlier analysis of some 570 of the donors relied on high-throughput TCR beta sequencing. Besides the first cohort of approximately 670 subjects, a separate validation cohort made up of over 95 different subjects was used. To predict cytomegalovirus infection status, the study brought together high-throughput TCR immunosequencing, statistical association of individual TCRs with disease status, and machine learning. An early release that covered roughly 600 HLA-typed donors contained about 300 gigabases of sequencing data and 80 million or so unique TCR sequences. The study aimed to test whether signatures of past pathogen exposure could be identified by cataloging public T cell receptors. HLA typing included class I and class II loci at four-digit resolution.

Between the V and J ends, shortened by 4 bases and 1 base respectively, the junction contains 13 bases. According to the germline V gene, CDR1 reads ENHRY and CDR2 reads SYGVKD. From cysteine to phenylalanine, the CDR3 is 15 amino acids long. The entry retains the CDR3 DNA only, 45 bases that are in frame from base 1. The method behind the library was the immunoSEQ multiplex PCR assay. For the multiplex PCR, a mixture combining 60 forward primers for TCR Vbeta segments and 13 reverse primers for TCR Jbeta segments was used. The CDR3 region of rearranged TCR beta genes was amplified from genomic DNA by a multiplex PCR assay. The amplified TCR beta libraries were sequenced on the Illumina HiSeq System as 87-base-pair reads. In the paper's pipeline: A later analysis counted some 74 million unique TCR beta chains across the roughly 700 repertoires, and some 11 million of these chains were shared by at least two donors. A nearest-neighbor algorithm error-corrected the raw reads and collapsed the reads into unique sequences, merging closely related sequences to remove PCR and sequencing errors. V, D and J gene segments were assigned by aligning CDR3 sequences to IMGT reference sequences. For a sequence to be retained, a match of at least six nucleotides was required to both a V gene segment and a J gene segment. Rearrangements were classified as productive when the CDR3 lacked stop codons and remained in frame with V and J, and all other rearrangements were classified as non-productive. Following IMGT convention, CDR3 was defined as the stretch from the second conserved V-encoded cysteine up to the conserved J-encoded phenylalanine. Sequences without an unambiguous match to a single V gene segment were excluded from the earlier analysis of several hundred of the donors. In an earlier analysis of a few hundred of the donors, a V segment was called functional when productive rearrangements were above 56.7%, and segregating when the standard deviation between donors exceeded 5%. A statistical classification framework was developed to diagnose cytomegalovirus status using the catalog of TCR beta chain sequences. A later analysis assigned V and J genes by comparing TCR nucleotide sequences with IMGT/GENE-DB human TR gene sequences. In a later analysis, CDR3 sequences and most-parsimonious VDJ recombination scenarios were assigned using the TCRdist pipeline. In a later analysis, each TCR beta chain was defined by its CDR3 amino acid sequence together with its V-gene family, and reads without a unique V-gene family were excluded. As a way to deal with suspected cross-contamination and a sequencing artifact, a later analysis dropped hundreds of nucleotide sequences that were highly shared and had low generation probability. A later analysis calculated a clonal expansion index for each public chain from normalized within-repertoire ranks of inferred template counts. In a later analysis, generation probabilities were computed using a VDJ recombination model fitted to out-of-frame rearrangements, and the results were checked against IGoR. Hypergeometric tests were used in a later analysis to score TCR-TCR, TCR-HLA and TCR-CMV co-occurrence, with a repertoire-size bias correction applied to the TCR pairs. In a later analysis, false discovery rates were estimated by permuting HLA or CMV assignments 20 times. In a later analysis, co-occurring TCRs were grouped with DBSCAN, and TCRdist sequence similarity was added when clustering was performed within HLA-allele-positive subsets. Repertoires with fewer than 30,000 or more than 120,000 public chains, plus five repertoires with anomalous nucleotide sharing, were excluded from co-occurrence clustering. The table was pulled from immuneACCESS by TCRdb, which kept in-frame rearrangements only. Such tables lose some clones; where checked, under half of the loss comes from unresolved V genes, and the rest has no known cause. V and J calls and clone size are those listed in that table; D and trimming were worked out from the DNA. This sample holds approximately 130,000 clones; about 69% were observed only once. Together, the top ten hold under 3.5% of the sample.

Regarding this clone: What antigen it recognizes has not been identified. Base quality data are lacking; no much larger clone is found one base away.

Study-wide findings and limitations: Because some donors lacked HLA typing at each locus, the association tests relied only on the typed subset. Immune exposure information for the cohort was limited to CMV serostatus. According to a later genetic analysis, donors in an Asian-associated ancestry cluster had fewer N-insertions in productive TCRs than the approximately 670-donor mean. In vitro tests confirmed that a few of the cytomegalovirus-associated TCR beta chains recognize cytomegalovirus antigens. The sequencing pipeline was judged likely to have produced a cluster of highly shared sequence variants as a technical artifact. The cohort was sequenced for TCR beta chains only, and without alpha or paired-chain data the features that could be detected were limited. According to a later analysis, parvovirus B19, influenza, CMV and Epstein-Barr virus appeared linked to several top co-occurrence clusters. In a later analysis, around 17,000 TCR beta sequences were associated with specific HLA alleles at a false discovery rate of 0.05. Most CMV-associated TCR beta chains appeared to be HLA-restricted in a later analysis, and the HLA associations seemed to be driven largely by CMV exposure. In both the original and validation cohorts, the classifier was reported to diagnose cytomegalovirus status with high specificity and sensitivity. Presence/absence analyses assumed roughly uniform sequencing depth across donors, an assumption that may not hold. In a later analysis, HLA-associated TCR beta chains showed more clonal expansion and lower generation probabilities than non-associated chains that were equally common. Strong co-occurrence of HLA alleles, especially DR and DQ, made assigning TCR associations to individual alleles difficult. A further reported finding was that TCR beta sequences accurately predicted the HLA-A and HLA-B alleles for most subjects in the first cohort. In a later analysis, the rate of TCR association differed among HLA loci, with DRB1 alleles having the most associated TCRs and HLA-C alleles having the fewest. The earlier analysis of nearly 600 of the donors excluded 15 to 20 rarely observed V segments, including chromosome 9 orphons, because counts were too low. In the study, around 160 TCR beta chains were listed as associated with cytomegalovirus. In a later genetic analysis, a missense DCLRE1C variant was associated with V-gene and J-gene trimming of TCR beta chains, and the association was replicated in an independent cohort. The authors suggested that the approach could potentially be generalized to other disease states and immunological phenotypes. The 87-base-pair reads could not distinguish some IMGT-functional V segments, including TRBV6-2 and TRBV6-3, so those segments were excluded. Most TCR sequences were seen in very few donors, while some public TCRs were found in many individuals. Linkage disequilibrium might explain the correlated functional status among segregating V segments, but an unknown experimental factor could not be ruled out. In an earlier analysis of 587 of the donors, most TCR beta V segments were observed in productive rearrangements about 87% or about 30% of the time, broadly matching IMGT annotations.

In total, fewer than 750 healthy bone marrow donors made up the cohort. All cohort members were sampled while nominally healthy, although unrecorded immune exposures were likely present. The donor tested CMV seronegative and was one of the 352 seronegative cohort members. A peripheral blood sample was collected from each donor, and TCR beta sequencing was performed on peripheral blood mononuclear cells. Genomic DNA extraction from the blood cell samples was performed with the Qiagen DNeasy Blood Extraction Kit. This clonotype originated in a man aged 25 to 45 in good health and CMV-seronegative. Sequencing used PBMCs. Recombination linked TRBV10-3 to TRBJ2-5, with TRBD2 tentatively as D gene (6 bases match). This receptor carries the CDR3 CAISGLPGGQETQYF. The DNA is as follows: TGTGCCATCAGTGGTCTCCCCGGGGGCCAAGAGACCCAGTACTTC.